The clone carrying this T cell receptor beta chain appeared many times. This CDR3 is 13 amino acids long. Between the trimmed V and J ends, which lost 5 bases and 7 bases, there was a span of 14 bases. Germline assignment: CDR1 MDHEN and CDR2 SYDVKM. RNA transcripts gave rise to amplified TCR beta CDR3 regions. A first-round RT-PCR of the TCR CDR3 used the HTBI primer set. Via MiXCR, TCRdb re-called the multiplex PCR reads, giving one row per CDR3 protein. The top ten clones hold over 25% of a sample with fewer than 300,000 distinct CDR3 sequences, about 16% of them seen once. This record comes from a study of T cells in Graves' hyperthyroidism and ophthalmopathy.

Sequencing was done on a sample of blood. This chain connects TRBV28 to TRBJ1-2; D is unresolved. This receptor was obtained from a woman between 50 and 59 years old with Graves' hyperthyroidism that later progressed to Graves' ophthalmopathy. The CDR3 DNA is TGTGCCAGCAGTCTGATAAGGACTGGTGGCTACACCTTC. This sequence encodes CASSLIRTGGYTF.